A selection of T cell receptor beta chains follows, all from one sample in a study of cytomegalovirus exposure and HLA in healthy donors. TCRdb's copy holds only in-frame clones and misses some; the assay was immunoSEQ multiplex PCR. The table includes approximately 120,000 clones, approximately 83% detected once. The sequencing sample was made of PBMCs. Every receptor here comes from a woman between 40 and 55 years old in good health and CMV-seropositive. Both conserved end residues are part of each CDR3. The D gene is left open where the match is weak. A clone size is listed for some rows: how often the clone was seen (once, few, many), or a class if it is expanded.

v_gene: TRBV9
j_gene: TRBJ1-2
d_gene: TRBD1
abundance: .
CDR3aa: CASSGTGYGYTF
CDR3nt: TGTGCCAGCAGCGGGACAGGGTATGGCTACACCTTC

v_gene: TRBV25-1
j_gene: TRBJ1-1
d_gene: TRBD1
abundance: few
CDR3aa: CASSATGEGWAFF
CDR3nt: TGTGCCAGCAGTGCGACAGGGGAGGGCTGGGCTTTCTTT

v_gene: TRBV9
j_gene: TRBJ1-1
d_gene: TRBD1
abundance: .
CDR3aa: CASSVGAGQGPAFF
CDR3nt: TGTGCCAGCAGCGTAGGGGCGGGACAGGGACCAGCTTTCTTT

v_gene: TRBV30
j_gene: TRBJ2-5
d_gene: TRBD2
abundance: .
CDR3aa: CAWRLDAGAETQYF
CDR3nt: TGTGCCTGGAGATTAGACGCGGGAGCAGAGACCCAGTACTTC

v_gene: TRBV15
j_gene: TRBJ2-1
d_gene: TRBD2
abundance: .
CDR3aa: CATSLGTSGRGVEQFF
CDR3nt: TGTGCCACCAGCCTCGGGACTAGCGGGAGAGGGGTTGAGCAGTTCTTC

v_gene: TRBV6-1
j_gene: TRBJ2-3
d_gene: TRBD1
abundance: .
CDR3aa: CASSDRTGRDTQYF
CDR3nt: TGTGCCAGCAGTGACCGGACAGGGCGGGATACGCAGTATTTT

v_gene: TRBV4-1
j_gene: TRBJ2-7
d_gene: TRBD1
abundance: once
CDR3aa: CASSQDPPGQGPGRQYF
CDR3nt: TGCGCCAGCAGCCAAGACCCACCGGGACAGGGTCCGGGGAGGCAGTACTTC

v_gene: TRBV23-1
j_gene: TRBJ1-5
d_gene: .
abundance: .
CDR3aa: CASSQSWGGDQPQHF
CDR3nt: TGCGCCAGCAGTCAATCGTGGGGGGGGGATCAGCCCCAGCATTTT

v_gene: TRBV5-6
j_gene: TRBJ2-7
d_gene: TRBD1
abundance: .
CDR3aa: CASSHGQVEFF
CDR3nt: TGTGCCAGCAGCCATGGACAGGTGGAGTTCTTC

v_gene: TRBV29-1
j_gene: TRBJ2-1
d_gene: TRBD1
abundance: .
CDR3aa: CSGRQGGYNEQFF
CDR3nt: TGCAGCGGAAGACAGGGGGGCTACAATGAGCAGTTCTTC

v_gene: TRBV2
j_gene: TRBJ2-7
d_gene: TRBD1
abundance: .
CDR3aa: CASRGDRADEQYF
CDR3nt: TGTGCCAGCAGGGGGGACAGGGCGGACGAGCAGTACTTC

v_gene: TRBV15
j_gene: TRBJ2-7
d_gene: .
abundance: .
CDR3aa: CATSRSHYRFYEQYF
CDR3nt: TGTGCCACCAGCAGATCCCACTATAGATTCTACGAGCAGTACTTC

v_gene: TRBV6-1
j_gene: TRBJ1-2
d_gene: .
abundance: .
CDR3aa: CASSERGNYGYTF
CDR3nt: TGTGCCAGCAGTGAACGAGGGAACTATGGCTACACCTTC

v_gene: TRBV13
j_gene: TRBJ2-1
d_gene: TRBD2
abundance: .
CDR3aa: CASSFEGLAGVSEQFF
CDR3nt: TGTGCCAGCAGCTTTGAGGGACTAGCGGGAGTTAGTGAGCAGTTCTTC

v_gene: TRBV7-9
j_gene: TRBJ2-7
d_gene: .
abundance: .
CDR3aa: CSSTLTDSYEQYF
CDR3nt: TGTTCCAGCACACTAACGGACTCCTACGAGCAGTACTTC

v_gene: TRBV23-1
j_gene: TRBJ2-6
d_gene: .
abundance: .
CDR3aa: CASSQGRSCFGANVLTF
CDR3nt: TGCGCCAGCAGTCAAGGCAGGTCTTGCTTTGGGGCCAACGTCCTGACTTTC

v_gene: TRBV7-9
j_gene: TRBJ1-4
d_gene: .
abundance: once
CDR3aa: CASSQGRDKKLFF
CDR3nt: TGTGCCAGCAGCCAGGGCAGGGACAAAAAACTGTTTTTT

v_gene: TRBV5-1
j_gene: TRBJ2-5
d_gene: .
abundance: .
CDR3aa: CASSLVGGRETQYF
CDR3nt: TGCGCCAGCAGCTTGGTCGGGGGAAGAGAGACCCAGTACTTC

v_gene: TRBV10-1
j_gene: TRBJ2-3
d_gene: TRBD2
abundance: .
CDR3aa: CAREDGRTSTDTQYF
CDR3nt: TGCGCCAGGGAAGACGGGAGGACTAGCACAGATACGCAGTATTTT

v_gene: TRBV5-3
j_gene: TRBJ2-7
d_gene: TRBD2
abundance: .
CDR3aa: CARSLPSFASGRREQYF
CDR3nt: TGTGCCAGAAGCTTGCCCTCGTTTGCTAGCGGGAGACGGGAGCAGTACTTC

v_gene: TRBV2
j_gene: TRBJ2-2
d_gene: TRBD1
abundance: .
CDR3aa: CASQDRGRENTGELFF
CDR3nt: TGTGCCAGCCAAGACAGGGGAAGAGAGAACACCGGGGAGCTGTTTTTT

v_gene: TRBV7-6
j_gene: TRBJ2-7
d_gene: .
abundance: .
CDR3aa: CASSLGAGAYEQYF
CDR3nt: TGTGCCAGCAGCTTAGGCGCCGGAGCCTACGAGCAGTACTTC

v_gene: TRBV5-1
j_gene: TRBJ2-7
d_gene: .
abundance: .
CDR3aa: CASSLRTATYEQYF
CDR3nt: TGCGCCAGCAGCCTTAGGACAGCCACCTACGAGCAGTACTTC

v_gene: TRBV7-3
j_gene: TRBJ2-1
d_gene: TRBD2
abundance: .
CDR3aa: CASSLRRLAGGTNEQFF
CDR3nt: TGTGCCAGCAGCTTACGGAGGCTAGCGGGAGGCACCAATGAGCAGTTCTTC

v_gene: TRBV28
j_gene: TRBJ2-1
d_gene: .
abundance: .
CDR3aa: CASSTGTPPAIYNEQFF
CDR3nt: TGTGCCAGCAGCACCGGGACTCCTCCCGCTATCTACAATGAGCAGTTCTTC

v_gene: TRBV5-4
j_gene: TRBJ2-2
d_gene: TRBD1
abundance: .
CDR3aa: CASSFGQGARNEELFF
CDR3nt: TGTGCCAGCAGCTTTGGACAGGGGGCGCGTAACGAGGAGCTGTTTTTT